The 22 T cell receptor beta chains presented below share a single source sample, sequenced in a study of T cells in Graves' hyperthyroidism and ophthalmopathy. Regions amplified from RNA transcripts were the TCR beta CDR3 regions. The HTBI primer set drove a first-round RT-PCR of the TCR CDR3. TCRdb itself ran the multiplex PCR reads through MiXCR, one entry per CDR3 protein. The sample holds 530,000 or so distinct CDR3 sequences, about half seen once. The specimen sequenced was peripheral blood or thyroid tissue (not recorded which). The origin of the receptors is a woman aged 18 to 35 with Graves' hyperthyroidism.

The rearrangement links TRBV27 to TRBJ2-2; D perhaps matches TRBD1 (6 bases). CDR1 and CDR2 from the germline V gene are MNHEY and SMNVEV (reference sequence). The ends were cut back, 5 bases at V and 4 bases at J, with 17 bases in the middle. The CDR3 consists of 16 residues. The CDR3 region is CASSRAWGLSTGELFF. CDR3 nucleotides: TGTGCCAGCAGTCGAGCCTGGGGGCTTAGCACCGGGGAGCTGTTTTTT.

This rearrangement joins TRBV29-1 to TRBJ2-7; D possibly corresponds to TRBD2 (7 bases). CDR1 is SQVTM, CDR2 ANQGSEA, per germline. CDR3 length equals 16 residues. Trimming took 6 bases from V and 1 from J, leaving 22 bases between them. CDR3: CSVPPLGGRGSYEQYF. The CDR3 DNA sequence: TGCAGCGTCCCGCCCCTGGGGGGGAGGGGGTCCTACGAGCAGTACTTC.

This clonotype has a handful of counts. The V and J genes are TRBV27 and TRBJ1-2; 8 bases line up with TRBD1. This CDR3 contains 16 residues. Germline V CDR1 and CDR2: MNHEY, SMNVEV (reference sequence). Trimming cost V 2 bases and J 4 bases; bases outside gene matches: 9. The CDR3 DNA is TGTGCCAGCAGTTTAACCTCGTCGGACAGGGTCTATGGCTACACCTTC. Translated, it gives CASSLTSSDRVYGYTF.

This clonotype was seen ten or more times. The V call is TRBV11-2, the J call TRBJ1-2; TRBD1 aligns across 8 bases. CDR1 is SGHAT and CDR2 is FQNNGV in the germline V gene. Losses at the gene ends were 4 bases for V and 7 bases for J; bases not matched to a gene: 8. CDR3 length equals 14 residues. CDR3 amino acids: CASSSLTGGGGYTF. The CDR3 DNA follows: TGTGCCAGCAGCTCCTTAACAGGGGGGGGTGGCTACACCTTC.

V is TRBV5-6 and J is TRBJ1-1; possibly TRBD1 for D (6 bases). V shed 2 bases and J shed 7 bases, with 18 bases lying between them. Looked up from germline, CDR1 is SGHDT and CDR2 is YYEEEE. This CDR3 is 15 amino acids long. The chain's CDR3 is CASSFGGNGGGEAFF. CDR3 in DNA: TGTGCCAGCAGCTTTGGGGGCAACGGAGGGGGTGAAGCTTTCTTT.

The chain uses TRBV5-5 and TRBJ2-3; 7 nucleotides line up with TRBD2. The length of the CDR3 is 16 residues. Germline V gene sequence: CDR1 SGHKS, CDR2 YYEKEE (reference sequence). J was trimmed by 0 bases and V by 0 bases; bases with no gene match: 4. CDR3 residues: CASSLASGSSTDTQYF. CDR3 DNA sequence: TGTGCCAGCAGCTTGGCTAGCGGTTCTAGCACAGATACGCAGTATTTT.

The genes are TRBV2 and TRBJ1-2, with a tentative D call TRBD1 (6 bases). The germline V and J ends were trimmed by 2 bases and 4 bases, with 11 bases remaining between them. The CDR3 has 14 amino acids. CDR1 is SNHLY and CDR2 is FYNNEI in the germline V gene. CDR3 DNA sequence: TGTGCCAGCAGTGAAAGGACAGCCTTCTATGGCTACACCTTC. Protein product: CASSERTAFYGYTF.

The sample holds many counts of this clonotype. DNA of the CDR3: TGTGCCAGCAGTGAAGCCGTCCTGGGGACTGAAGCTTTCTTT. It specifies CASSEAVLGTEAFF. The genes are TRBV6-6 and TRBJ1-1; D gene ambiguous. V lost 5 bases, J lost 5 bases, and 15 bases lay in between. There are 14 residues in the CDR3. The germline CDR1 and CDR2 sequences are MNHNY and SVGAGI (reference sequence).

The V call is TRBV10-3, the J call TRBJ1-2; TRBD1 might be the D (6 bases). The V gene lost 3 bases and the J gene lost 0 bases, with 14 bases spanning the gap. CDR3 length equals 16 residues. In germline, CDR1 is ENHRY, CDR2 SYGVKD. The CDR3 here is CAISDWGAGTNYGYTF. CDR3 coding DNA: TGTGCCATCAGTGATTGGGGGGCAGGGACTAACTATGGCTACACCTTC.

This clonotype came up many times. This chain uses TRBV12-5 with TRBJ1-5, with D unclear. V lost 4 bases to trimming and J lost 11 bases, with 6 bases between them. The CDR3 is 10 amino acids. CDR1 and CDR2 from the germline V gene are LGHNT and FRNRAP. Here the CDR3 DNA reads TGTGCTAGTGGTTCCGGGGCCCAGCATTTT. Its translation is CASGSGAQHF.

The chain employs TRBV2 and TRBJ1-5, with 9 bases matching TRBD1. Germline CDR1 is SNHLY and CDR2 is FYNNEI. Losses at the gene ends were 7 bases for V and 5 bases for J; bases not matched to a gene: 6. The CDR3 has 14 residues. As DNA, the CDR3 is TGTGCCAGCAATTGGGGACAGGGTGATCAGCCCCAGCATTTT. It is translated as CASNWGQGDQPQHF.

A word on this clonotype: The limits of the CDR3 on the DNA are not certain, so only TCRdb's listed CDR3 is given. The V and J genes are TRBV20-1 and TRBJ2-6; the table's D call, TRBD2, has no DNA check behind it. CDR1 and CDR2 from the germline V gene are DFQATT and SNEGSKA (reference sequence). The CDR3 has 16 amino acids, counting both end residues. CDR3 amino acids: CSGGRPGWDLWLHLRF.

The CDR3 loop reads CASSPDTGELNYGYTF. CDR3 DNA: TGTGCCAGCAGCCCTGACACCGGGGAGCTAAACTATGGCTACACCTTC. The chain combines TRBV7-9 with TRBJ1-2, with no clear D. CDR3 length: 16 amino acids. Trimming took 5 bases from V and 2 from J, leaving 18 bases between them. Per the germline V gene, CDR1 is SEHNR and CDR2 is FQNEAQ (reference sequence).

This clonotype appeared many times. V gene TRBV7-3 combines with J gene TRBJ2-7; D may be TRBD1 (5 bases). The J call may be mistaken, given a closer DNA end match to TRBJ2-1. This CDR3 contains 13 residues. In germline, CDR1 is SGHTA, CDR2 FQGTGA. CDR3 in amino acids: CASSLTRDNEQFF. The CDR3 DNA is TGTGCCAGCAGCTTAACCAGGGACAATGAGCAGTTCTTC.

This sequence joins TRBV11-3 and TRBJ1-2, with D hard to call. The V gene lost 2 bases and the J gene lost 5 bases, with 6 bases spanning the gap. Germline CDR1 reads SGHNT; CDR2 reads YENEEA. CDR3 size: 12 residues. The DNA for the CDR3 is TGTGCCAGCAGCTTACAATCTTATGGCTACACCTTC. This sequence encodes CASSLQSYGYTF.

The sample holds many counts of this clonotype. The CDR3 DNA is TGTGCCAGCAGTGGGTTGGGGCAGGAGGGGAATGAGCAGTTCTTC. Translated, it gives CASSGLGQEGNEQFF. The J gene is TRBJ2-1, the V gene TRBV25-1; D might be TRBD2 (6 bases). V was pared by 4 bases and J by 7 bases, with 17 bases between. The CDR3 loop spans 15 amino acids. Germline assignment: CDR1 MGHDK and CDR2 SYGVNS.

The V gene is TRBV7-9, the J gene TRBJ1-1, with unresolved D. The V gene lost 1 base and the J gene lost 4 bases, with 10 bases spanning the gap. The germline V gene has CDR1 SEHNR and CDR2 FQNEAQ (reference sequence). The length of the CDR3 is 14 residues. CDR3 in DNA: TGTGCCAGCAGCTTAGGGAGCCGGAGCACTGAAGCTTTCTTT. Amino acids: CASSLGSRSTEAFF.

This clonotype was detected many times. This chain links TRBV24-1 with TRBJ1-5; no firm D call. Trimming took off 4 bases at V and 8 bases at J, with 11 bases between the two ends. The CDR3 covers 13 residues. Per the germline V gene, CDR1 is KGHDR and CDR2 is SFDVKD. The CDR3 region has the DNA TGTGCCACCAGTGACGTATCCGAGGAGCCCCAGCATTTT. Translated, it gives CATSDVSEEPQHF.

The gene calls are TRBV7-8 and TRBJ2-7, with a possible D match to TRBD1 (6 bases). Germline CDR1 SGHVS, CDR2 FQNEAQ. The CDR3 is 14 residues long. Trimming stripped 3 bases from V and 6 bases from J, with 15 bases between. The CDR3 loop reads CASSFQGLRGEQYF. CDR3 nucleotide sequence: TGTGCCAGCAGCTTTCAGGGGTTGAGGGGCGAGCAGTACTTC.

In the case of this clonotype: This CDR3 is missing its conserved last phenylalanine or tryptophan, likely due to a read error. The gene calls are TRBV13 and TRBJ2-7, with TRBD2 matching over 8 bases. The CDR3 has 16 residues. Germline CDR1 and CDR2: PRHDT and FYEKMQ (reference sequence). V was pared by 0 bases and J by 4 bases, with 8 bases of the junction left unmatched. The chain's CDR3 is CASSLGGRASGYEQYL. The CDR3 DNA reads TGTGCCAGCAGCTTAGGCGGGAGGGCCTCTGGATACGAGCAGTACCTC.

CDR3 DNA: TGCAGCAGCCAAGATGTCCAGCGGGGATCCTACGAGCAGTACTTC. It encodes CSSQDVQRGSYEQYF. The chain combines TRBV29-1 with TRBJ2-7; 7 nucleotides align to TRBD2. Germline V gene lookup returns CDR1 SQVTM and CDR2 ANQGSEA. V gave up 8 bases and J gave up 1 base; unmatched junction bases: 14. The CDR3 contains 15 residues.

Written as DNA, the CDR3 is TGCGCCAGCAGCTTGGGGTATAGCGCAGATACGCAGTATTTT. Amino acids: CASSLGYSADTQYF. The chain has TRBV5-1 and TRBJ2-3; D might be TRBD2 (5 bases). With 0 bases removed from V and 4 bases from J, the gap between germline ends came to 9 bases. The CDR3 extends over 14 amino acids. CDR1 is SGHRS, CDR2 YFSETQ, per germline.